Below, 6 T cell receptor beta chains from the same sample are listed, as sequenced in a study of blood T cell repertoires in COVID-19. Measured with immunoSEQ multiplex PCR; TCRdb has only the in-frame clones, and not every one. The sample holds hundreds of thousands of clones, about 88% seen once. The sequenced sample was PBMCs or T cells enriched from blood (not recorded which). The receptor set was obtained from a man in his sixties who had recovered from COVID-19.

The rearrangement links TRBV11-3 to TRBJ2-2; TRBD2 matches 8 bases. With 6 bases clipped from V and 3 bases from J, the junction kept 3 bases outside the gene matches. CDR1 and CDR2 (germline): SGHNT, YENEEA. The CDR3 length is 14 residues. In DNA, the CDR3 is TGTGCCAGCAGATCGCGGGAGGACACCGGGGAGCTGTTTTTT. The encoded protein is CASRSREDTGELFF.

The chain joins TRBV28 to TRBJ2-1, with 9 nucleotides matching TRBD1. The CDR3 contains 14 residues. With V trimmed by 3 bases and J by 10 bases, 7 bases remained unmatched. Germline V lookup: CDR1 MDHEN, CDR2 SYDVKM. CDR3 region: CASSLWTGVHEQFF. DNA of the CDR3: TGTGCCAGCAGTTTGTGGACAGGGGTCCACGAGCAGTTCTTC.

For the CDR3, the DNA is TGTGCCAGCAGTAACAGGGGGTTCGACGAGCAGTACTTC. Encoded protein: CASSNRGFDEQYF. The rearrangement uses TRBV27 and TRBJ2-7; 8 bases agree with TRBD1. Germline values: CDR1 MNHEY, CDR2 SMNVEV (reference sequence). V lost 5 bases to trimming and J lost 5 bases; unmatched junction nucleotides: 5. The CDR3 runs 13 residues.

V gene TRBV7-9 combines with J gene TRBJ2-5, with D hard to call. V gave up 1 base and J gave up 3 bases, with 9 bases separating them. The CDR3 loop spans 14 amino acids. CDR1 is SEHNR and CDR2 is FQNEAQ in the germline V gene (reference sequence). The CDR3 DNA follows: TGTGCCAGCAGCTTAGGGCACCAAGAAGAGACCCAGTACTTC. Protein sequence: CASSLGHQEETQYF.

J is TRBJ1-1 and V is TRBV3-1 (or the pseudogene TRBV3-2); D gene ambiguous. The CDR3 runs 15 residues. Germline CDR1 and CDR2: LGHDT and YNNKEL (reference sequence). V was pared by 4 bases and J by 1 base, with 13 bases between. The CDR3 DNA reads as TGTGCCAGCAGCCCCCCCCTCCACAGGAACACTGAAGCTTTCTTT. Translating gives CASSPPLHRNTEAFF.

Notes on this clone: Mismatch with germline at one junction end may stem from a read error. The chain couples TRBV7-6 to TRBJ1-2; D call uncertain. The germline gives CDR1 SGHVS, CDR2 FNYEAQ. This CDR3 is 11 amino acids long. The DNA for the CDR3 is TGTGCCAGCAGCCAAAGCGGGTATGGTAACTTC. Residues: CASSQSGYGNF. The complete variable domain, with remaining parts taken from reference TRBV7-6 and TRBJ1-2, reads GAGVSQSPRYKVTKRGQDVALRCDPISGHVSLYWYRQALGQGPEFLTYFNYEAQQDKSGLPNDRFSAERPEGSISTLTIQRTEQRDSAMYRCASSQSGYGNFGSGTRLTVV.